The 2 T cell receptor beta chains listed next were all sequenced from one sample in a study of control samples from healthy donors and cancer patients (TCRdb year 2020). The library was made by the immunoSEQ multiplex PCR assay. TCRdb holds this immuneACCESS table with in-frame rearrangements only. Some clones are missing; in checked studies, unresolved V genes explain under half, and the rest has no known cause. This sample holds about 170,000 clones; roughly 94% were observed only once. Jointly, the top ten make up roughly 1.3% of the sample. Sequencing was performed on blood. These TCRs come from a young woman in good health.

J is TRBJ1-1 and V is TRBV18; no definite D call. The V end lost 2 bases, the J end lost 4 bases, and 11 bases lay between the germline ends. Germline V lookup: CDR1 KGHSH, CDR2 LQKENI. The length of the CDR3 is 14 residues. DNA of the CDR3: TGTGCCAGCTCACCATCCGGAATCGTCACTGAAGCTTTCTTT. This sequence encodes CASSPSGIVTEAFF.

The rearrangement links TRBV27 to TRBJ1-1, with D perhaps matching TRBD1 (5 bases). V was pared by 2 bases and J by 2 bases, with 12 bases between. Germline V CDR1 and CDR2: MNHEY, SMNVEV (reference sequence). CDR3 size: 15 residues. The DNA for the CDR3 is TGTGCCAGCAGTTTAGGCCAGGGATTAAACACTGAAGCTTTCTTT. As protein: CASSLGQGLNTEAFF.